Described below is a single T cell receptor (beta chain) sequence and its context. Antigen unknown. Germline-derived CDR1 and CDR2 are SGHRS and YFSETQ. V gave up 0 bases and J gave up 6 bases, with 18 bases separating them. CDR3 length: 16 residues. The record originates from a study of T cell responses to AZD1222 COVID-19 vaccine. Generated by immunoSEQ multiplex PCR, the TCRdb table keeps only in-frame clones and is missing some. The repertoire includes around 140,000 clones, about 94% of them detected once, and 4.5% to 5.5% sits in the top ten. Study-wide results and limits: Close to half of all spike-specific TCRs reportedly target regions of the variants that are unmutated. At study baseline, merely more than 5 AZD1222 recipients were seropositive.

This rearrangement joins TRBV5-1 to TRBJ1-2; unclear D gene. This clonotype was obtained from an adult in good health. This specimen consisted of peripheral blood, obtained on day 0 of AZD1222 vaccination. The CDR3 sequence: CASSLGGSIAADGYTF. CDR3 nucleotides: TGCGCCAGCAGCTTGGGTGGAAGCATAGCGGCGGATGGCTACACCTTC.